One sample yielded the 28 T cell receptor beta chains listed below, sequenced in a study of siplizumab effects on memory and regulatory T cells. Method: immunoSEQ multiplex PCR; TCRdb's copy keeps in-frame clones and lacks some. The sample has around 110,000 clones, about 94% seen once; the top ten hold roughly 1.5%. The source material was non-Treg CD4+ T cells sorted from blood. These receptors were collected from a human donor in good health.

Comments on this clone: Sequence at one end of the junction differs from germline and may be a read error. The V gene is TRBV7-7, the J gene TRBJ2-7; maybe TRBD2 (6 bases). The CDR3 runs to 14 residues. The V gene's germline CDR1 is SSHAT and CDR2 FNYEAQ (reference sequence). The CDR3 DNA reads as TGTGCTAGCAGCCTCGGGACTCTGGGAGGCGAGCAGTACTTC. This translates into CASSLGTLGGEQYF.

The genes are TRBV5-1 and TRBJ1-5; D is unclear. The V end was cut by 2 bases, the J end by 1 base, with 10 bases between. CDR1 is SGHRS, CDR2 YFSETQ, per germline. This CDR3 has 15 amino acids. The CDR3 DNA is TGCGCCAGCAGCTTTGCCGGCGGGAGCAATCAGCCCCAGCATTTT. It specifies CASSFAGGSNQPQHF.

In DNA, the CDR3 is TGCGCCAGCAGCTCCTCCCGGGACAGGGGTAACTATGGCTACACCTTC. This codes for CASSSSRDRGNYGYTF. This sequence joins TRBV5-1 and TRBJ1-2; 10 nucleotides agree with TRBD1. CDR3 length: 16 residues. The germline CDR1 and CDR2 sequences are SGHRS and YFSETQ. Losses at the gene ends were 3 bases for V and 1 base for J; bases not matched to a gene: 6.

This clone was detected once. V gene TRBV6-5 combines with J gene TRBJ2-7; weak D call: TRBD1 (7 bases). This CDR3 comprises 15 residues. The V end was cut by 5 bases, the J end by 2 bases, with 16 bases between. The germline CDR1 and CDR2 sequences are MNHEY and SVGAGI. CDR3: CASSPQGGYAYEQYF. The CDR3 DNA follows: TGTGCCAGCAGTCCCCAGGGGGGTTATGCCTACGAGCAGTACTTC.

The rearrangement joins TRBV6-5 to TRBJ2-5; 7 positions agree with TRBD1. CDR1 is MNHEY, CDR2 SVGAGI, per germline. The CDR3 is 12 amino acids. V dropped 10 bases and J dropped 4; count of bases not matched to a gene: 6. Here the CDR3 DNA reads TGTGCCACCCGGGACAGAGCAGAGACCCAGTACTTC. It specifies CATRDRAETQYF.

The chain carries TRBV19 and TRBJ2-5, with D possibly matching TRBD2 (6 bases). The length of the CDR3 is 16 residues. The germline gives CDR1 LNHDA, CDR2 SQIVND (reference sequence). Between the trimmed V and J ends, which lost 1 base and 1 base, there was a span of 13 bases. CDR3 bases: TGTGCCAGTAGTATAGTCCTAAGGCGGGGCCAAGAGACCCAGTACTTC. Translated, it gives CASSIVLRRGQETQYF.

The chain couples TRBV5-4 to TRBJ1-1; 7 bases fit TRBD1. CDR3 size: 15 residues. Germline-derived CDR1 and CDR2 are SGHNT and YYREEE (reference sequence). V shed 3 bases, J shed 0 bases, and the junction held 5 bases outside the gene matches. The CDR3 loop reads CASSSRDRLNTEAFF. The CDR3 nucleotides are TGTGCCAGCAGCTCCAGGGACAGATTGAACACTGAAGCTTTCTTT. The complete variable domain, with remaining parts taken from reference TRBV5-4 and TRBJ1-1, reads ETGVTQSPTHLIKTRGQQVTLRCSSQSGHNTVSWYQQALGQGPQFIFQYYREEENGRGNFPPRFSGLQFPNYSSELNVNALELDDSALYLCASSSRDRLNTEAFFGQGTRLTVV.

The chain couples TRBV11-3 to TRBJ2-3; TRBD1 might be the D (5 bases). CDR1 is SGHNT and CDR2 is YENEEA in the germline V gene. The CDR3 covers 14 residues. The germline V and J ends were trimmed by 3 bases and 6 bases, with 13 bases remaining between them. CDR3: CASSFGRAGDTQYF. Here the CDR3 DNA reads TGTGCCAGCAGCTTTGGCAGGGCAGGGGATACGCAGTATTTT.

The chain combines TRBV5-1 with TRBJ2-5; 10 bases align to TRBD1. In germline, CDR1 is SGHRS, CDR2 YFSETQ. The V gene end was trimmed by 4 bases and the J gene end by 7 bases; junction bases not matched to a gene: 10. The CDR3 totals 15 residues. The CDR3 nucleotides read TGCGCCAGCAGCGGGGGGACAGGGGTCCCGGGGACCCAGTACTTC. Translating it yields CASSGGTGVPGTQYF.

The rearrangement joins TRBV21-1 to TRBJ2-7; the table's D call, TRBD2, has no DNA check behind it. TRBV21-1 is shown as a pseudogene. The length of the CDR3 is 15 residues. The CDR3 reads CASSTASGLSYEQYF. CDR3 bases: TGTGCCAGCAGCACTGCTAGCGGACTATCCTACGAGCAGTACTTC.

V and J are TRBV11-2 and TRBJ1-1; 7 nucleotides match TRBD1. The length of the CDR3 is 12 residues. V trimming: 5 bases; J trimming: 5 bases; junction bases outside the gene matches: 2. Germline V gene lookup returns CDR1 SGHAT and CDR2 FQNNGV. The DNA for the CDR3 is TGTGCCAGCAGCGACAGGGCAACTGAAGCTTTCTTT. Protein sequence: CASSDRATEAFF.

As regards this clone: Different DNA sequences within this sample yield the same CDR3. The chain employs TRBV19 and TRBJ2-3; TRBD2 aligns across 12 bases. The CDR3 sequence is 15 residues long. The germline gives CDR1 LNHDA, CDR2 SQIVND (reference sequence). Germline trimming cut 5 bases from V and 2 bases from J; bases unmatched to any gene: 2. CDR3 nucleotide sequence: TGTGCCAGTAGTCGGACTAGCGGGAACACAGATACGCAGTATTTT. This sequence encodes CASSRTSGNTDTQYF.

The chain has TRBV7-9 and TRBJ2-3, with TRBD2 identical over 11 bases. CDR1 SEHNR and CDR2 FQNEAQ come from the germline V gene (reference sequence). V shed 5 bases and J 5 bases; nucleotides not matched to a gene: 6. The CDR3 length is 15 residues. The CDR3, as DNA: TGTGCCAGCAGCCCGACTAGCGGGGTTCGAGATACGCAGTATTTT. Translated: CASSPTSGVRDTQYF.

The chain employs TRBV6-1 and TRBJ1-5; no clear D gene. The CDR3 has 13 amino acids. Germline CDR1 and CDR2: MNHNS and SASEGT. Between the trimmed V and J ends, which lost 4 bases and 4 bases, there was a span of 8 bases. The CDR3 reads CASSAESNQPQHF. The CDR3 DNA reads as TGTGCCAGCAGTGCTGAGAGTAATCAGCCCCAGCATTTT.

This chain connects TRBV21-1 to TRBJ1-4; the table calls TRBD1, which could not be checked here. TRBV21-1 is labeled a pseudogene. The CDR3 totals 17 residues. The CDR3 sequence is CASSKRNGQGNNEKLFF. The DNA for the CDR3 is TGTGCCAGCAGCAAACGTAACGGACAGGGGAATAATGAAAAACTGTTTTTT.

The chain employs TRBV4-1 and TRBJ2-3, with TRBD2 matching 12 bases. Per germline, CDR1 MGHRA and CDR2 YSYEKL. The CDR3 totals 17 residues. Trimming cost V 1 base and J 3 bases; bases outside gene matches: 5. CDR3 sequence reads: CASSQAPTSGGTDTQYF. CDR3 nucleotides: TGCGCCAGCAGCCAAGCCCCGACTAGCGGGGGAACAGATACGCAGTATTTT.

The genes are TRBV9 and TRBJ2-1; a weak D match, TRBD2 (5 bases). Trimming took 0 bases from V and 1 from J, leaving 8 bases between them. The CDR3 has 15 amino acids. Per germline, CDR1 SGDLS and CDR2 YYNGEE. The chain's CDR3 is CASSVEAESYNEQFF. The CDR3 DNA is TGTGCCAGCAGCGTAGAAGCGGAATCCTACAATGAGCAGTTCTTC. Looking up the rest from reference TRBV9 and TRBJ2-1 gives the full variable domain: DSGVTQTPKHLITATGQRVTLRCSPRSGDLSVYWYQQSLDQGLQFLIQYYNGEERAKGNILERFSAQQFPDLHSELNLSSLELGDSALYFCASSVEAESYNEQFFGPGTRLTVL.

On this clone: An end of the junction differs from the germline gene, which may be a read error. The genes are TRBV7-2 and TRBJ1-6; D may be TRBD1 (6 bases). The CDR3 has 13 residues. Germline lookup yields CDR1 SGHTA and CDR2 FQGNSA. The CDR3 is CASSPNPDSIISF. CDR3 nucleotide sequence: TGTGCCAGCAGCCCTAATCCGGACAGTATCATAAGCTTT.

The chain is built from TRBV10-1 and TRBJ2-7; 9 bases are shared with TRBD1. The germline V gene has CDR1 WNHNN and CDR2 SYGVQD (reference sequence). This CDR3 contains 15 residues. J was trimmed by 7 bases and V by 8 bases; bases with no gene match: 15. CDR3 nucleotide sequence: TGCGCCAGCGTGATTCCCGGGACAGGGCTAGAAGAGCAGTACTTC. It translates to CASVIPGTGLEEQYF.

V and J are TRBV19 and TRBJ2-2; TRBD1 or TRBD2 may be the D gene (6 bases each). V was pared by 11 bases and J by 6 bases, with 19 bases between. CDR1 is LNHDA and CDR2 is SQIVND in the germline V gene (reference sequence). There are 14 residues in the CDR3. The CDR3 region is CAANWGAEAGELFF. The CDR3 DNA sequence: TGTGCCGCCAACTGGGGGGCCGAGGCCGGGGAGCTGTTTTTT.

The CDR3, as DNA: TGTGCCAGCAGTTTACAGGGGACCGGGGGTCAGCCCCAGCATTTT. It translates to CASSLQGTGGQPQHF. The J gene is TRBJ1-5, the V gene TRBV6-6; 7 bases are a match to TRBD1. Germline CDR1 reads MNHNY; CDR2 reads SVGAGI (reference sequence). The junction had 9 bases not matched to a gene; V was cut back by 4 bases and J by 6 bases. The length of the CDR3 is 15 residues.

The CDR3, as DNA: TGTGCCAGCACCTATGGGGGGACGGGGGCTTTCTTT. Translating it yields CASTYGGTGAFF. The chain is built from TRBV6-1 and TRBJ1-1, with D maybe TRBD1 (5 bases). V was pared by 7 bases and J by 11 bases, with 17 bases between. The length of the CDR3 is 12 residues. Germline V gene sequence: CDR1 MNHNS, CDR2 SASEGT.

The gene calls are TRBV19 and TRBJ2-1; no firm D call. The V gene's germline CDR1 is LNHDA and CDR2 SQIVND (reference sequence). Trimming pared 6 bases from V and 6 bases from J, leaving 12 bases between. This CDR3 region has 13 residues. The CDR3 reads CASRWASSNEQFF. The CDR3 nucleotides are TGTGCCAGTAGATGGGCTAGTTCCAATGAGCAGTTCTTC.

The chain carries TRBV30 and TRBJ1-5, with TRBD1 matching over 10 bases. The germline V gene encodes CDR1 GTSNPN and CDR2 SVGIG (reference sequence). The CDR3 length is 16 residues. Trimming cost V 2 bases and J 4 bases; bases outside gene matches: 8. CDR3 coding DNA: TGTGCCTGGAGTCACCGGGACAGGGGACGAAATCAGCCCCAGCATTTT. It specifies CAWSHRDRGRNQPQHF.

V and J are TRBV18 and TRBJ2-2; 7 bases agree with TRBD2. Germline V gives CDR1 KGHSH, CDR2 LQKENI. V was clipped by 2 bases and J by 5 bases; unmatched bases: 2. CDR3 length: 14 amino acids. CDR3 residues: CASSPYSGTGELFF. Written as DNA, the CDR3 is TGTGCCAGCTCACCATATAGCGGGACCGGGGAGCTGTTTTTT. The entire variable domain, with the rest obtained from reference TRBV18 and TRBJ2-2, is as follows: NAGVMQNPRHLVRRRGQEARLRCSPMKGHSHVYWYRQLPEEGLKFMVYLQKENIIDESGMPKERFSAEFPKEGPSILRIQQVVRGDSAAYFCASSPYSGTGELFFGEGSRLTVL.

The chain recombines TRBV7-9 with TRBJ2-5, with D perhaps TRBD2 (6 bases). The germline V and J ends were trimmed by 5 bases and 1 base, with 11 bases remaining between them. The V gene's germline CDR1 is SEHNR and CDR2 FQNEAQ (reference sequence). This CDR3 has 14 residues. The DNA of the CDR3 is TGTGCCAGCAGCCGGGGGTTTGGCCAAGAGACCCAGTACTTC. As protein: CASSRGFGQETQYF.

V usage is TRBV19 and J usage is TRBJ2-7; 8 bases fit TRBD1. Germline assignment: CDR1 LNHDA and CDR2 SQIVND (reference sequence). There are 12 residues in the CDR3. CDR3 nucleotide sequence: TGTGATTGGGGGACAGGAAATTACGAGCAGTACTTC. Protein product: CDWGTGNYEQYF.

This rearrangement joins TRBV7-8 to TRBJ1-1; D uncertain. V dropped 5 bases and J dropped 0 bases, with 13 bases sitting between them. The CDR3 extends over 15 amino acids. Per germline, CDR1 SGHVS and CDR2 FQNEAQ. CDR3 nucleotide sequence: TGTGCCAGCAGCCGTAGCGGCAGTTTGAACACTGAAGCTTTCTTT. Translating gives CASSRSGSLNTEAFF. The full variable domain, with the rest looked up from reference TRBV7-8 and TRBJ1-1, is GAGVSQSPRYKVAKRGQDVALRCDPISGHVSLFWYQQALGQGPEFLTYFQNEAQLDKSGLPSDRFFAERPEGSVSTLKIQRTQQEDSAVYLCASSRSGSLNTEAFFGQGTRLTVV.